This T cell receptor beta chain was retrieved from a study of OX40 agonist ivuxolimab in advanced cancers. Study context: Partial responses occurred in Three dose-escalation patients, one with hepatocellular carcinoma and two with cutaneous melanoma. Whole-study results and caveats: CD4+ and CD8+ blood T cells expanded clonally by week 6 at 0.1 to 3.0 mg/kg. Fewer expanded clones were found on average in CD4+ than in CD8+ T cells.

For this clone: Its target is unknown.

Sequencing used immunoSEQ multiplex PCR; TCRdb keeps in-frame clones, though not all of them. This repertoire shows roughly 43,000 clones, approximately 83% found once; its top ten account for 30% to 45%. CDR1 is LNHDA and CDR2 is SQIVND in the germline V gene (reference sequence). CDR3 size: 14 residues. V was clipped by 3 bases and J by 6 bases, with 12 bases between them. The chain has TRBV19 and TRBJ1-5; D gene ambiguous. The material sequenced was CD4+ or CD8+ T cells sorted from blood, taken in a trial of the OX40 agonist ivuxolimab. The source of this sequence is an adult with an advanced solid tumor such as melanoma, head and neck, liver or kidney cancer. The CDR3 loop is CASSIGPQGQPQHF. CDR3 nucleotide sequence: TGTGCCAGTAGTATCGGGCCCCAAGGTCAGCCCCAGCATTTT.